One sample yielded the 5 T cell receptor beta chains listed below, sequenced in a study of blood T cells in healthy people across ages (dated by TCRdb to between 2014 and 2016). Library preparation employed 5' RACE. TCRdb names Illumina HiSeq 2500 as the instrument used. A second PCR of roughly 7 to 12 cycles was run with a J-beta primer mix and a sample-barcoded 5' primer. TCRdb reworked the public reads: Q25 trimming with fastp, MiXCR clone assembly, productive beta chains retained. Duplicate CDR3 protein sequences are folded into a single record with the most common DNA and genes. The sample includes approximately 1,100,000 distinct CDR3 sequences, with 45% observed a single time. In total, the top ten clones hold approximately 20% of the sample. The material sequenced was blood. These receptors all stem from a woman in her fifties or sixties in good health.

This clonotype was found a few times. This chain connects TRBV5-1 to TRBJ1-4; D is perhaps TRBD1 (5 bases). The CDR3 sequence is 16 residues long. The V end was cut by 4 bases, the J end by 3 bases, with 16 bases between. The germline V gene has CDR1 SGHRS and CDR2 YFSETQ. CDR3 nucleotide sequence: TGCGCCAGCAGCCGCGATGGACAAATATCTAATGAAAAACTGTTTTTT. This codes for CASSRDGQISNEKLFF. Looking up the rest from reference TRBV5-1 and TRBJ1-4 gives the full variable domain: KAGVTQTPRYLIKTRGQQVTLSCSPISGHRSVSWYQQTPGQGLQFLFEYFSETQRNKGNFPGRFSGRQFSNSRSEMNVSTLELGDSALYLCASSRDGQISNEKLFFGSGTQLSVL.

This clonotype came up a few times. The rearrangement uses TRBV2 and TRBJ2-7, with D unresolved. The CDR3 is 13 amino acids. Deletions cut 6 bases from V and 3 bases from J, with 12 bases between. Germline V gene sequence: CDR1 SNHLY, CDR2 FYNNEI. CDR3 in amino acids: CASSRRIYYEQYF. The CDR3 bases are TGTGCCAGCAGCCGCAGGATATACTACGAGCAGTACTTC.

This clonotype showed up just a few times. The chain has TRBV6-5 and TRBJ1-2; a weak D match, TRBD1 (5 bases). Trimming pared 0 bases from V and 0 bases from J, leaving 14 bases between. CDR3 size: 17 residues. CDR1 MNHEY and CDR2 SVGAGI come from the germline V gene. CDR3 protein: CASSYSRGASANYGYTF. The CDR3 coding sequence is TGTGCCAGCAGTTACTCGAGGGGAGCTTCAGCTAACTATGGCTACACCTTC.

This chain links TRBV12-3 or TRBV12-4 with TRBJ2-3, with 7 bases matching TRBD1. Germline trimming cut 1 base from V and 3 bases from J; bases unmatched to any gene: 7. CDR3 length: 16 residues. The CDR3, as DNA: TGTGCCAGCAGTTTAGGCGACAGGGTGTCAACAGATACGCAGTATTTT. Amino acids: CASSLGDRVSTDTQYF.

The DNA of the CDR3 is TGTGCCAGCAGTGACAGCGGGACAGGAGCCAAAAACATTCAGTACTTC. Translated, it gives CASSDSGTGAKNIQYF. The chain carries TRBV3-1 and TRBJ2-4, with D perhaps matching TRBD1 (8 bases). V was cut by 6 bases and J by 0 bases, with 15 bases left in between. The V gene's germline CDR1 is LGHDT and CDR2 YNNKEL (reference sequence). The CDR3 consists of 16 residues.